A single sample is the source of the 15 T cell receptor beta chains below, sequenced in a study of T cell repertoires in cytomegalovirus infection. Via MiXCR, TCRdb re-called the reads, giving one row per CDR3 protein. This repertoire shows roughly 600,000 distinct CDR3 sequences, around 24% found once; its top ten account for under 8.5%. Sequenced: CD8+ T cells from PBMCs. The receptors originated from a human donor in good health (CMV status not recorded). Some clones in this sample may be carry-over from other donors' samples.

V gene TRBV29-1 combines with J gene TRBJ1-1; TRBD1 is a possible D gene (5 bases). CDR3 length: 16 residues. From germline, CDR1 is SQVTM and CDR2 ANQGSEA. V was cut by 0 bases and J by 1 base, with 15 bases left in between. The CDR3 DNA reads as TGCAGCGTTGAAGATAGGAGACAGCGAGGGAACACTGAAGCTTTCTTT. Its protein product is CSVEDRRQRGNTEAFF. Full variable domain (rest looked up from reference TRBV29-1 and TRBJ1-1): SAVISQKPSRDICQRGTSLTIQCQVDSQVTMMFWYRQQPGQSLTLIATANQGSEATYESGFVIDKFPISRPNLTFSTLTVSNMSPEDSSIYLCSVEDRRQRGNTEAFFGQGTRLTVV.

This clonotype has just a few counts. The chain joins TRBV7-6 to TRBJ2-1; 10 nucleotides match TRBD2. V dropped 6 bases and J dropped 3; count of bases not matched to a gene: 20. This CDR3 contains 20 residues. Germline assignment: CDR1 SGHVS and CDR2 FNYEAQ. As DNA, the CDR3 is TGTGCCAGCAGTTTAAGGATACTTGGCTCTAGCGGGGGAAACTACAATGAGCAGTTCTTC. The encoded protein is CASSLRILGSSGGNYNEQFF.

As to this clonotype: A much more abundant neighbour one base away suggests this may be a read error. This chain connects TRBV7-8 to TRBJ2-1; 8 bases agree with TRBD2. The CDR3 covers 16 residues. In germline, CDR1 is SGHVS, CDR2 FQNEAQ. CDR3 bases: TGTGCCAACAGCTTAGTAACGGGGGGGGTCTGGAATGAGCAGTTCTTC. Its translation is CANSLVTGGVWNEQFF.

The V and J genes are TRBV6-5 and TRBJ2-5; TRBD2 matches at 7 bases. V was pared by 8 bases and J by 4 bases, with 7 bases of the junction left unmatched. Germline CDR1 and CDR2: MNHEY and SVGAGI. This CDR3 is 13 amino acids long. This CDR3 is CASSASGGETQYF. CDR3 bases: TGTGCCAGCTCCGCTAGCGGTGGAGAGACCCAGTACTTC.

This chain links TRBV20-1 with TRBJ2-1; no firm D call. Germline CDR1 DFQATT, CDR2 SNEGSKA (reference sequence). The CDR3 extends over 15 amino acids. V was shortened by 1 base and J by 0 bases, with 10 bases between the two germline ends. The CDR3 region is CSARGPASSYNEQFF. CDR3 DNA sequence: TGCAGTGCTAGAGGGCCAGCGAGCTCCTACAATGAGCAGTTCTTC.

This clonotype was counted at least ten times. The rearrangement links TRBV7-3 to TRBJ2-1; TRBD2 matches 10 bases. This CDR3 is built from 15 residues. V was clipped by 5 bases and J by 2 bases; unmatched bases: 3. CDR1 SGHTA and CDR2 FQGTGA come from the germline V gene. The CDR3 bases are TGTGCCAGCAGCGCGGGACTAGCGCCCTACAATGAGCAGTTCTTC. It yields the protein CASSAGLAPYNEQFF.

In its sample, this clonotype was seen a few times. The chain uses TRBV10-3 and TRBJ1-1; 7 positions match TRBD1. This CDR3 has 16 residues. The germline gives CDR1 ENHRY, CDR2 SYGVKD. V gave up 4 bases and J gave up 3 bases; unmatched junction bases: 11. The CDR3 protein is CAISAPRGERDTEAFF. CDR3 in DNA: TGTGCCATCAGTGCACCCAGGGGGGAACGGGACACTGAAGCTTTCTTT.

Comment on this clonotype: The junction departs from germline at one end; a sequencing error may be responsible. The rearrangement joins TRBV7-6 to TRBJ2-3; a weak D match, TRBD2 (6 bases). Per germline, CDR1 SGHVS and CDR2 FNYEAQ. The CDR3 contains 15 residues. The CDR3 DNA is TGTGCTAGCAGATTAAGTTGTGGGGGGTCCGATACGCAGTATTTT. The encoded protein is CASRLSCGGSDTQYF.

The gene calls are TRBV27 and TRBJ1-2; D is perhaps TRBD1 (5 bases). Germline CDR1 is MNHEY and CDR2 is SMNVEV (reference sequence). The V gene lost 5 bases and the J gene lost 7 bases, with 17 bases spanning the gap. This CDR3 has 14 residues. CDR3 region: CASSTSRATGGYTF. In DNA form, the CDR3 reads TGTGCCAGCAGTACCTCCAGGGCAACCGGTGGCTACACCTTC.

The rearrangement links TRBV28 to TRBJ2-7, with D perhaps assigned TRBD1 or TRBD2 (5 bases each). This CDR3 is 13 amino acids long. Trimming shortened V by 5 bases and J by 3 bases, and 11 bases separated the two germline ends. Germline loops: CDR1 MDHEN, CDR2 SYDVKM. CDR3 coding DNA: TGTGCCAGCAGTCACGGGACCGACTACGAGCAGTACGTC. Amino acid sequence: CASSHGTDYEQYV.

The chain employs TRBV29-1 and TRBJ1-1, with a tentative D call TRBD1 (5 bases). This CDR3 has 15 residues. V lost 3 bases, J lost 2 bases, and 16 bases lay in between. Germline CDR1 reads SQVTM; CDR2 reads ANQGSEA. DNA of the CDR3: TGCAGCGTTGATTTAGGCCGGGGGGAAAACACTGAAGCTTTCTTT. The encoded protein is CSVDLGRGENTEAFF. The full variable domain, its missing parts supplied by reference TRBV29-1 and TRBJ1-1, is SAVISQKPSRDICQRGTSLTIQCQVDSQVTMMFWYRQQPGQSLTLIATANQGSEATYESGFVIDKFPISRPNLTFSTLTVSNMSPEDSSIYLCSVDLGRGENTEAFFGQGTRLTVV.

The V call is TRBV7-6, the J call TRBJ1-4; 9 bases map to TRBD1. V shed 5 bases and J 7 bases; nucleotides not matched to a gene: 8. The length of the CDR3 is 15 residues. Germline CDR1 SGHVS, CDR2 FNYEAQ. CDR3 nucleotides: TGTGCCAGCAGCACATCCGGGACAGGGAGTGAAAAACTGTTTTTT. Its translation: CASSTSGTGSEKLFF.

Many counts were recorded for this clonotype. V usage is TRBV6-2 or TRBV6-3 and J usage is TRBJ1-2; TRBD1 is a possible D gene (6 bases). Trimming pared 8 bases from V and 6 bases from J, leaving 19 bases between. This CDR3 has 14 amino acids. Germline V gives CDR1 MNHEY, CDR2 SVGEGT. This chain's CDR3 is CASRSLDRKNGYTF. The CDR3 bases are TGTGCCAGCCGATCCCTCGACAGGAAAAATGGCTACACCTTC.

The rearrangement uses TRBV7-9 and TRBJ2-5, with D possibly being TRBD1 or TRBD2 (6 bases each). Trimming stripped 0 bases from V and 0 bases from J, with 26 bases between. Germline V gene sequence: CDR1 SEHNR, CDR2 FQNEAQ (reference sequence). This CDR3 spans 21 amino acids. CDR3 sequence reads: CASSLARSWGARGLYQETQYF. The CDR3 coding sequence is TGTGCCAGCAGCTTAGCGCGGAGTTGGGGGGCGAGGGGATTGTACCAAGAGACCCAGTACTTC. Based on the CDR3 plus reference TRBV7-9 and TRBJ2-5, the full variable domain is DTGVSQNPRHKITKRGQNVTFRCDPISEHNRLYWYRQTLGQGPEFLTYFQNEAQLEKSRLLSDRFSAERPKGSFSTLEIQRTEQGDSAMYLCASSLARSWGARGLYQETQYFGPGTRLLVL.

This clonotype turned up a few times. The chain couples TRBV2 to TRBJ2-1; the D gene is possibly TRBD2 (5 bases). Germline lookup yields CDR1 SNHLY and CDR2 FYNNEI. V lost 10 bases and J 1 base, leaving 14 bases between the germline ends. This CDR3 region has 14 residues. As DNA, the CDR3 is TGTGCCACTCACTCAACGGGGTCCTACAATGAGCAGTTCTTC. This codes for CATHSTGSYNEQFF.